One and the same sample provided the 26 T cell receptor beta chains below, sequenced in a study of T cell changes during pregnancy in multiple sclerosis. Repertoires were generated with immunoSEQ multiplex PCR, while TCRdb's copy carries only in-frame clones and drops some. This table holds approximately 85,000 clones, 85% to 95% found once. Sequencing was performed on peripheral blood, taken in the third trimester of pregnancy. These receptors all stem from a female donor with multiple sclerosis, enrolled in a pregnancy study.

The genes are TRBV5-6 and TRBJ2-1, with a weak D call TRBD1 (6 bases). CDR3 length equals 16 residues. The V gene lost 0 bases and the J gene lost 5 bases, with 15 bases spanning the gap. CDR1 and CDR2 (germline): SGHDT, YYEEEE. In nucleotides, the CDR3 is TGTGCCAGCAGCTTGGTGACAGGAGAAACGAACAATGAGCAGTTCTTC. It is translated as CASSLVTGETNNEQFF. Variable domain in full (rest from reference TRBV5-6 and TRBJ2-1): DAGVTQSPTHLIKTRGQQVTLRCSPKSGHDTVSWYQQALGQGPQFIFQYYEEEERQRGNFPDRFSGHQFPNYSSELNVNALLLGDSALYLCASSLVTGETNNEQFFGPGTRLTVL.

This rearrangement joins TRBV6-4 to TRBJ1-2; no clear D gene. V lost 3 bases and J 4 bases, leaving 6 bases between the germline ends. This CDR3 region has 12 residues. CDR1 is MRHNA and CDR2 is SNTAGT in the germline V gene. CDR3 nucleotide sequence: TGTGCCAGCAGTGAAGGAGGCTATGGCTACACCTTC. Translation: CASSEGGYGYTF.

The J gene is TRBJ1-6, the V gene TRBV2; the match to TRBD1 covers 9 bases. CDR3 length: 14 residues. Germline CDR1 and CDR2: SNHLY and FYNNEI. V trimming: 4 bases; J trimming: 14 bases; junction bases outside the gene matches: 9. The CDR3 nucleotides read TGTGCCAGCAGTGCAGACGGGACAGGGTATTCCCTCCACTTT. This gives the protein CASSADGTGYSLHF.

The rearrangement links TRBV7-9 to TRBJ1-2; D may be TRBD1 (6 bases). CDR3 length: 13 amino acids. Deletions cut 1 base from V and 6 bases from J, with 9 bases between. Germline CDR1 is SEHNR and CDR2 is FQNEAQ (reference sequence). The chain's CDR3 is CASSLETGNGYTF. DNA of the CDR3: TGTGCCAGCAGCTTAGAAACAGGGAATGGCTACACCTTC.

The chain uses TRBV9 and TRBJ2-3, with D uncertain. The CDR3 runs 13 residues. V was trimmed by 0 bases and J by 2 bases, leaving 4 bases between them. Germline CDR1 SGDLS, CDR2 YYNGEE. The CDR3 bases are TGTGCCAGCAGCGTAGGGCCCACAGATACGCAGTATTTT. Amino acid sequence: CASSVGPTDTQYF.

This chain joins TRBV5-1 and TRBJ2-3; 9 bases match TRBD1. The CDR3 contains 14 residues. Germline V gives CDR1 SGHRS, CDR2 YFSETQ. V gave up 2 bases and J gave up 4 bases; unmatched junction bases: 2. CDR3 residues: CASSFGQGSDTQYF. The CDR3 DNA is TGCGCCAGCAGCTTCGGACAGGGGTCAGATACGCAGTATTTT. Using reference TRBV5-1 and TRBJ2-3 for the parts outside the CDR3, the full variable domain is KAGVTQTPRYLIKTRGQQVTLSCSPISGHRSVSWYQQTPGQGLQFLFEYFSETQRNKGNFPGRFSGRQFSNSRSEMNVSTLELGDSALYLCASSFGQGSDTQYFGPGTRLTVL.

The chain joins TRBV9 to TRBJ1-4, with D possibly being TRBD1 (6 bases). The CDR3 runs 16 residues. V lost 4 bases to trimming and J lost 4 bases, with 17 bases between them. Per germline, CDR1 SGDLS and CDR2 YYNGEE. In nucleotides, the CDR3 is TGTGCCAGCAGCCTAAGACAGGACAACTTTAATGAAAAACTGTTTTTT. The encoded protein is CASSLRQDNFNEKLFF.

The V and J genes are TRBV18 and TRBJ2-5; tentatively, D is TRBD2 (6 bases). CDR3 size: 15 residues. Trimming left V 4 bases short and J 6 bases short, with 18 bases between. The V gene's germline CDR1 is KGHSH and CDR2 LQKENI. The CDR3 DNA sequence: TGTGCCAGCTCACTGCAGACTAGTGGGATGAAGACCCAGTACTTC. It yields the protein CASSLQTSGMKTQYF.

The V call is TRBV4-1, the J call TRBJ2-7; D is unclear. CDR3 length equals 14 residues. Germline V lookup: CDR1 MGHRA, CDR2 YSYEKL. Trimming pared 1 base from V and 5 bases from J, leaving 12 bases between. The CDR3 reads CASSQGPGSHEQYF. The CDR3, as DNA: TGCGCCAGCAGCCAAGGGCCAGGTTCCCACGAGCAGTACTTC.

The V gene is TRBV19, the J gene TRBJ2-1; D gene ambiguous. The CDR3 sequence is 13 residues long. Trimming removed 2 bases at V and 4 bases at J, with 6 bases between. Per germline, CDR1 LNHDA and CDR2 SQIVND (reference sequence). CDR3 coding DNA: TGTGCCAGTAGTATACAGGTATACAATGAGCAGTTCTTC. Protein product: CASSIQVYNEQFF. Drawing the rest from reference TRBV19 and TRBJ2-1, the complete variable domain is DGGITQSPKYLFRKEGQNVTLSCEQNLNHDAMYWYRQDPGQGLRLIYYSQIVNDFQKGDIAEGYSVSREKKESFPLTVTSAQKNPTAFYLCASSIQVYNEQFFGPGTRLTVL.

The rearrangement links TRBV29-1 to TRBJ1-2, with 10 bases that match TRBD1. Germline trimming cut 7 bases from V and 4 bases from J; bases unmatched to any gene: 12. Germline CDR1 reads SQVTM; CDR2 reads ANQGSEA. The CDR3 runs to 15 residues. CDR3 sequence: CSAGTGATGGYGYTF. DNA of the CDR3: TGCAGCGCTGGGACAGGGGCGACCGGAGGCTATGGCTACACCTTC.

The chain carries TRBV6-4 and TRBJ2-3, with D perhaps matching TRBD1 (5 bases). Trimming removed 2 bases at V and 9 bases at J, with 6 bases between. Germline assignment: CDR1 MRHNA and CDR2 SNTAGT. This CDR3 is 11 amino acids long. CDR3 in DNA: TGTGCCAGCAGTGACGCAGGGACGCAGTATTTT. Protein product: CASSDAGTQYF.

In DNA, the CDR3 is TGTGCCAGCAACCCGGGACAATATAGCAATCAGCCCCAGCATTTT. It translates to CASNPGQYSNQPQHF. The chain is built from TRBV27 and TRBJ1-5; D perhaps matches TRBD1 (6 bases). This CDR3 has 15 residues. Germline lookup yields CDR1 MNHEY and CDR2 SMNVEV (reference sequence). V was shortened by 7 bases and J by 0 bases, with 13 bases between the two germline ends.

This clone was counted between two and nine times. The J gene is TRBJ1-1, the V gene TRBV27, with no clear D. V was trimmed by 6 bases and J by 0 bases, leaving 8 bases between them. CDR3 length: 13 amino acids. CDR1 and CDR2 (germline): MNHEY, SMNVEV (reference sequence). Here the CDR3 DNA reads TGTGCCAGCAGCAGAGGAATGAACACTGAAGCTTTCTTT. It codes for CASSRGMNTEAFF.

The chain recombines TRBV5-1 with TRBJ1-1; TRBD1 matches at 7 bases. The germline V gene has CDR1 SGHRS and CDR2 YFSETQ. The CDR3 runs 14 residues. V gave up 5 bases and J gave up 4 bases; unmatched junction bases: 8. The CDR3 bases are TGCGCCAGCAGGGAAAACCCAGGGGGCACTGAAGCTTTCTTT. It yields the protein CASRENPGGTEAFF.

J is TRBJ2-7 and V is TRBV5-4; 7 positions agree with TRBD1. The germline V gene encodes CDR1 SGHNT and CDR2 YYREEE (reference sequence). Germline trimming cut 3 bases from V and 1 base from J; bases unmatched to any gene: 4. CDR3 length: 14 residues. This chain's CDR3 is CASSYRDRSYEQYF. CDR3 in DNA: TGTGCCAGCAGCTACCGGGACAGATCCTACGAGCAGTACTTC.

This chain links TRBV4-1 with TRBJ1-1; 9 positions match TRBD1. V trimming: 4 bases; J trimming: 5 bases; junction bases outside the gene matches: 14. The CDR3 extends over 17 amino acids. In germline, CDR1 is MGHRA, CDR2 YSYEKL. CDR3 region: CASSPVGTGGRGTEAFF. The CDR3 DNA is TGCGCCAGCAGCCCGGTCGGTACAGGGGGCAGGGGAACTGAAGCTTTCTTT.

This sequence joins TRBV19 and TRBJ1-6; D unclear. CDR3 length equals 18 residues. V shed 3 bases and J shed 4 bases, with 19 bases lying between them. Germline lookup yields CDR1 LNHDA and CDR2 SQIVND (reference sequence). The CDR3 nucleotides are TGTGCCAGTAGTATGGCCGGGGTCCTCGAAGGGTATAATTCACCCCTCCACTTT. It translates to CASSMAGVLEGYNSPLHF.

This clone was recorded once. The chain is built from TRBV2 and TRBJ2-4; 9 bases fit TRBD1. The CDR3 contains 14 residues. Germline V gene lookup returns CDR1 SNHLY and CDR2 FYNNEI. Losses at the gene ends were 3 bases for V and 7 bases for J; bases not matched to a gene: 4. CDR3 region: CASSEVGQGNIQYF. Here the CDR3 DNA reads TGTGCCAGCAGTGAGGTGGGACAGGGTAACATTCAGTACTTC.

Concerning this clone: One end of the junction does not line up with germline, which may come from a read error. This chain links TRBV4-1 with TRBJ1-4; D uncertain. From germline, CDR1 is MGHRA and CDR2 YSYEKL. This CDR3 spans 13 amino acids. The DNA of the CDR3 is TGCGCCAGCAGCCAAGATCGGAGCAGCCCCGGGATTTTT. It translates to CASSQDRSSPGIF.

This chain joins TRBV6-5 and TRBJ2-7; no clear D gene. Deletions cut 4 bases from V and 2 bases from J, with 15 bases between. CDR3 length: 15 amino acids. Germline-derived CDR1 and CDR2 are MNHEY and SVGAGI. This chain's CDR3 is CASSSEPPPAYEQYF. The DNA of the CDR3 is TGTGCCAGCAGTTCCGAGCCACCACCCGCCTACGAGCAGTACTTC.

CDR3 sequence: CASSPSGSGNTIYF. CDR3 nucleotide sequence: TGTGCCAGCAGTCCCAGCGGCTCTGGAAACACCATATATTTT. The chain carries TRBV7-9 and TRBJ1-3, with D unresolved. CDR1 SEHNR and CDR2 FQNEAQ come from the germline V gene (reference sequence). V gave up 6 bases and J gave up 0 bases, with 9 bases separating them. This CDR3 has 14 residues.

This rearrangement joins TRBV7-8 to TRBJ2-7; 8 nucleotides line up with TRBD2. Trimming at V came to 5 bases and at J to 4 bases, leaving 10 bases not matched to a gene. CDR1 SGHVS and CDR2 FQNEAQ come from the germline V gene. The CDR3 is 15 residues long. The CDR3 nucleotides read TGTGCCAGCAGCCTGTCCGCGGGGGGTGCTTACGAGCAGTACTTC. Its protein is CASSLSAGGAYEQYF.

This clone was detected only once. CDR3 in DNA: TGTGCCAGCAGCAAAGGAGAGGGCAGCTCCTACAATGAGCAGTTCTTC. It yields the protein CASSKGEGSSYNEQFF. V and J are TRBV21-1 and TRBJ2-1; the tabulated D call, TRBD2, remains unverified against the DNA. TRBV21-1 is a known pseudogene. The CDR3 is 16 residues long.

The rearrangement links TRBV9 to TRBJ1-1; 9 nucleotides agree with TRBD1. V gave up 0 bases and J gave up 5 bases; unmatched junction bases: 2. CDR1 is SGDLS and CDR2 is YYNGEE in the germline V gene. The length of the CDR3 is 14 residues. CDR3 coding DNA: TGTGCCAGCAGCGTAGGGGACAGGGTAACTGAAGCTTTCTTT. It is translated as CASSVGDRVTEAFF. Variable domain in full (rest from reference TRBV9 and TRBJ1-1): DSGVTQTPKHLITATGQRVTLRCSPRSGDLSVYWYQQSLDQGLQFLIQYYNGEERAKGNILERFSAQQFPDLHSELNLSSLELGDSALYFCASSVGDRVTEAFFGQGTRLTVV.

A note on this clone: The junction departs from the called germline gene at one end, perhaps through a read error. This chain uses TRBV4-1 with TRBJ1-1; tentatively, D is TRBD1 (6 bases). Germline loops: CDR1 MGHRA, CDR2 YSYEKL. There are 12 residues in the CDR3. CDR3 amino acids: CASSQDSVDSEF. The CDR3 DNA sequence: TGCGCCAGCAGCCAAGATTCTGTGGACAGCGAGTTT.